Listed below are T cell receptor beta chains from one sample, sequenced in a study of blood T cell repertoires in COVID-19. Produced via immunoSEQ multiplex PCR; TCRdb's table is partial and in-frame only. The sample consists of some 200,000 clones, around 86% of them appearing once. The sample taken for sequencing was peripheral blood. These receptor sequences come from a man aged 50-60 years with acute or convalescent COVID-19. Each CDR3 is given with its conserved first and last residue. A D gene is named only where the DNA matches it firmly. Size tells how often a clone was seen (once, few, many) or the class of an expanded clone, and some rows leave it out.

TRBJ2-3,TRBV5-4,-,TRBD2,TGTGCCAGCAGCTTGGAGGCTAGCGGGTGGGATACGCAGTATTTT,CASSLEASGWDTQYF
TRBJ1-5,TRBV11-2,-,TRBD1,TGTGCCAGCAGATACCGGGACAGGGGGTTTTTGGATAGCAATCAGCCCCAGCATTTT,CASRYRDRGFLDSNQPQHF
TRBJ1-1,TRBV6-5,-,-,TGTGCCACCGGGGGAGGCTGGGACACTGAAGCTTTCTTT,CATGGGWDTEAFF
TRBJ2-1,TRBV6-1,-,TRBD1,TGTGCCAGCAGTGAAACTCAGGGGGCAAACAATGAGCAGTTCTTC,CASSETQGANNEQFF
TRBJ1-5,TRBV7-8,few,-,TGTGCCAGCAGCTTGGCAGCCGGGGATAGCAATCAGCCCCAGCATTTT,CASSLAAGDSNQPQHF
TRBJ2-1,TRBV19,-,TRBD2,TGTGCCAGTAGTAAGCGGGGGGGCCCCTACAATGAGCAGTTCTTC,CASSKRGGPYNEQFF
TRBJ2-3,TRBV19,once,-,TGTGCCAGTAGTATAGATTGGGCCCACACAGATACGCAGTATTTT,CASSIDWAHTDTQYF
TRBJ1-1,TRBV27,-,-,TGTGCCAGCAGTACCGTGCAGGGTGTGGGGCGGGAAGAAGCTTTCTTT,CASSTVQGVGREEAFF
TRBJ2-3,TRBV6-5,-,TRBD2,TGTGCCAGCAGTTTCTTGCGGGGGGGCGTAGATACGCAGTATTTT,CASSFLRGGVDTQYF
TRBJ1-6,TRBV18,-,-,TGTGCCAGCTCACCTGTTTCCCTTGAGGGAAATTCACCCCTCCACTTT,CASSPVSLEGNSPLHF
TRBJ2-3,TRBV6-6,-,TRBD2,TGTGCCAGCACGGCGGGGGGCCTAGATACGCAGTATTTT,CASTAGGLDTQYF
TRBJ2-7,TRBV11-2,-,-,TGTGCCAGCAGCGTATCCCTCGGAACTACCTACGAGCAGTACTTC,CASSVSLGTTYEQYF
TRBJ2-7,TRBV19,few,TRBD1,TGTGCCAGTAGTCCGCCAGGACAGGGTGGCCACGAGCAGTACTTC,CASSPPGQGGHEQYF
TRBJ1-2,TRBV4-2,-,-,TGTGCCAGCAGCCAAGTCAACAACCTTAACTATGGCTACACCTTC,CASSQVNNLNYGYTF
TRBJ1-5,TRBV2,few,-,TGTGCCAGCAGTCAAAGCCTACAGGGCTCCACGGGCAATCAGCCCCAGCATTTT,CASSQSLQGSTGNQPQHF
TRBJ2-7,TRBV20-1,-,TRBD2,TGCAGTGCCAGTCCGGGACTAGCGGGGGGCTACGAGCAGTACTTC,CSASPGLAGGYEQYF
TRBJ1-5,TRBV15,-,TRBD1,TGTGCCACCAGCAGAGGGGCAGGGGGCTATCAGCCCCAGCATTTT,CATSRGAGGYQPQHF
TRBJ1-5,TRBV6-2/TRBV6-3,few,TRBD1,TGTGCCAGCAGTCCCGGACAGGGGTTTCAGCCCCAGCATTTT,CASSPGQGFQPQHF
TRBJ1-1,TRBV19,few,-,TGTGCCAGTATGACAATCGACAGGCTGGGCACTGAAGCTTTCTTT,CASMTIDRLGTEAFF
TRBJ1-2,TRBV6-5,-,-,TGTGCCAGCAGTCCGACAGGAGACCACTACTATGGCTACACCTTC,CASSPTGDHYYGYTF
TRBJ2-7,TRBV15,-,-,TGTGCCACCAGCAGAGTTCGTCAGTCCTACGAGCAGTACTTC,CATSRVRQSYEQYF
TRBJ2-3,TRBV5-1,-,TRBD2,TGCGCCAGCAGCTTGGGGGCTAGCGGTAGCACAGATACGCAGTATTTT,CASSLGASGSTDTQYF
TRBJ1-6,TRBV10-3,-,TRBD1,TGTGCCATCAGTGGCAGGGGGGATAATTCACCCCTCCACTTT,CAISGRGDNSPLHF
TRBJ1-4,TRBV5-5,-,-,TGTGCCAGCAGCCCCGGCGCAGGGAATGAAAAACTGTTTTTT,CASSPGAGNEKLFF
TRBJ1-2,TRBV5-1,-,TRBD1,TGCGCCAGCAGCTTGGTAGTACGGACAGGGCATAACTATGGCTACACCTTC,CASSLVVRTGHNYGYTF
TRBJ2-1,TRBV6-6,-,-,TGTGCCAGCAGGAATAGCTCCTACAATGAGCAGTTCTTC,CASRNSSYNEQFF
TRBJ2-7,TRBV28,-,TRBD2,TGTGCCAGTCAGCGGGGCCCGGCAGGCTACGAGCAGTACTTC,CASQRGPAGYEQYF
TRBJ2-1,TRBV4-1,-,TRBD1,TGCGCCAGCAGCCTCCTAGGGACAGGGTCGAGTAATGAGCAGTTCTTC,CASSLLGTGSSNEQFF
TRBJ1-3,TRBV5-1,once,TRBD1,TGCGCCAGCAGATCGGGACAGTTAGTTTCCCCCTCTGGAAACACCATATATTTT,CASRSGQLVSPSGNTIYF
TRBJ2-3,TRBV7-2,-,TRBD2,TGTGCCAGCAACTTCCCCAGCGGGGAGGATACGCAGTATTTT,CASNFPSGEDTQYF
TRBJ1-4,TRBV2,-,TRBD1,TGTGCCAGCAAGGCGGACAGGGGTAATGAAAAACTGTTTTTT,CASKADRGNEKLFF
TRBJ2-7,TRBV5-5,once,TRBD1,TGTGCCAGCAGCTTCTACGTGGACAGGGCACCTTCCTACGAGCAGTACTTC,CASSFYVDRAPSYEQYF
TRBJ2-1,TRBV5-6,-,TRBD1,TGTGCCAGCAGCTTGAGAGGGGGCGTCGCCTACAATGAGCAGTTCTTC,CASSLRGGVAYNEQFF
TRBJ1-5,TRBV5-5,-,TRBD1,TGTGCCAGCAGCTTTGGGACAGGTCTTTATAGCAATCAGCCCCAGCATTTT,CASSFGTGLYSNQPQHF
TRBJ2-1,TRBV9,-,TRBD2,TGTGCCAGCAGCGTGGCGAGCGGGGGAATCAGCTACAATGAGCAGTTCTTC,CASSVASGGISYNEQFF
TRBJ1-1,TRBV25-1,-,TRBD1,TGTGCCAGCAGTGTCAGCCGGGACAGGGTATCTGAAGCTTTCTTT,CASSVSRDRVSEAFF
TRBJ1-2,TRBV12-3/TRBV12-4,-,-,TGTGCCAGCAGTCCCAACTCCAGGGCCTACACCTTC,CASSPNSRAYTF
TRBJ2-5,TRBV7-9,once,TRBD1,TGTGCCAGCAGCCGAAGGGACAGGCAAGAGACCCAGTACTTC,CASSRRDRQETQYF
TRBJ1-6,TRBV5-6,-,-,TGTGCCAGCAGCTCCCCTATGTATTCACCCCTCCACTTT,CASSSPMYSPLHF
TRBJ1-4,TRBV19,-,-,TGTGCCAGTAGTCCCGCGGCCACAGGGTCCAATGAAAAACTGTTTTTT,CASSPAATGSNEKLFF
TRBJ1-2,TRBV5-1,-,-,TGCGCCAGCAGCTTGGTACCAGGGGCCCACTATGGCTACACCTTC,CASSLVPGAHYGYTF
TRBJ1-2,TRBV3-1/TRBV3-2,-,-,TGTGCCAGCAGCCAAGTGGGGCAGGGGAGAGGCTACACCTTC,CASSQVGQGRGYTF